Included here is one T cell receptor (beta chain) sequence, with context. The antigen remains unidentified. This sample is drawn from a study of cytomegalovirus exposure and HLA in healthy donors. The length of the CDR3 is 14 residues. V was clipped by 3 bases and J by 1 base, with 7 bases between them. Germline CDR1 and CDR2: MRHNA and SNTAGT. Whole-study results and caveats: In a later analysis, DRB1 alleles had the most associated TCRs; HLA-C alleles the fewest. The dataset shows that most TCR sequences were rare, while some public TCRs occurred in many donors. Several of the most significant clusters were apparently associated with common viral pathogens in a later analysis. Some highly shared sequence variants likely arose as a pipeline artifact.

PCR amplification relied on 60 Vbeta primers (plus 13 Jbeta primers). The method was immunoSEQ multiplex PCR; TCRdb's version includes in-frame clones alone and lacks a portion of them. The sample lists 280,000 or so clones; about 90% were seen once. The V and J genes are TRBV6-4 and TRBJ1-5; D might be TRBD1 (5 bases). Sample: PBMCs. The receptor was isolated from a woman aged 18-30 years in good health and CMV-seronegative. This chain's CDR3 is CASSESGSNQPQHF. The CDR3 nucleotides are TGTGCCAGCAGTGAATCAGGGAGCAATCAGCCCCAGCATTTT.